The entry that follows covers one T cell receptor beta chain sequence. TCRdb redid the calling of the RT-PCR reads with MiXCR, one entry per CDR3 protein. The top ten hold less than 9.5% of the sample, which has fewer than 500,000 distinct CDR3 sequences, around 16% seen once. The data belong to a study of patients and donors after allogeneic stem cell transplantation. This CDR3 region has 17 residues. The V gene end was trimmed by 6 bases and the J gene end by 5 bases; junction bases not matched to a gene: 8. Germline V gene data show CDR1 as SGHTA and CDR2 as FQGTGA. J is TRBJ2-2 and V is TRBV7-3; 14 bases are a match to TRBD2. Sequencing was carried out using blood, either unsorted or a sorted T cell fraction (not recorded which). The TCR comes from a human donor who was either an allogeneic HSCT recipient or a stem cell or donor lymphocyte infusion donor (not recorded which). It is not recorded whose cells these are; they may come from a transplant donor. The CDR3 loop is CASRSSGLAGGTGELFF. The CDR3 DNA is TGTGCCAGCAGATCTTCAGGACTAGCGGGAGGTACCGGGGAGCTGTTTTTT.